These T cell receptor beta chains were read from a single sample in a study of read filtering for tumor transcriptome and immune sequencing. Each CDR3 protein gets one entry after TCRdb re-called the reads with MiXCR. The table has some 48,000 distinct CDR3 sequences, roughly 19% seen once; the top ten hold less than 20%. Source material: a population of CD138-negative cells sorted from bone marrow. Receptors were obtained from a donor over 35 with multiple myeloma. Each CDR3 is given with its conserved first and last residue. Fields, in order: V gene, D gene, clone size, J gene, CDR3 DNA, CDR3 protein. D genes are given only for firm matches. Size tells how often a clone was seen (once, few, many) or the class of an expanded clone, and some rows leave it out.

>TRBV7-9|NA|few|TRBJ1-4
TGTGGCAGCAGCTTGTTTAATGAAAAACTGTTTTTT
CGSSLFNEKLFF
>TRBV6-2/TRBV6-3|NA|many|TRBJ2-2
TGTGCCAGCAGTTACGTCCCGGCCACCGGGGAGCTGTTTTTT
CASSYVPATGELFF
>TRBV20-1|NA|many|TRBJ2-3
TGCAGTGTCACCACGATCGGGAGCGCCCGCACAGATACGCAGTATTTT
CSVTTIGSARTDTQYF
>TRBV12-3/TRBV12-4|TRBD1|many|TRBJ1-1
TGTGCCAGCAGCCGACAGGGGAACACTGAAGCTTTCTTT
CASSRQGNTEAFF
>TRBV7-2|TRBD1|few|TRBJ2-1
TGTGCCAGCAGCTTTGGGACAGACAATGAGCAGTTCTTC
CASSFGTDNEQFF
>TRBV7-2|NA|many|TRBJ1-1
TGTGCCAGCAGCTTTCATGGGGGCACGAACACTGAAGCTTTCTTT
CASSFHGGTNTEAFF
>TRBV7-2|NA|NA|TRBJ2-7
TGTGCCAGCAGCTTATCACCAGGGGACTCCTACGAGCAGTACTTC
CASSLSPGDSYEQYF
>TRBV5-1|TRBD2|many|TRBJ2-1
TGCGCCAGCAGCTTGGCCCAAACTAGCGGGAGTTACAATGAGCAGTTCTTC
CASSLAQTSGSYNEQFF
>TRBV4-2|NA|many|TRBJ2-1
TGTGCCAGCAGCCATGCTAGAGGGTTTTTGGATGAGCAGTTCTTC
CASSHARGFLDEQFF
>TRBV27|NA|many|TRBJ2-3
TGTGCCAGCAGTCTAGACACCCAAGGGGGCACAGATACGCAGTATTTT
CASSLDTQGGTDTQYF
>TRBV5-4|NA|NA|TRBJ2-5
TGTGCCACGGGACTGATCCAAGAGACCCTGTACTTC
CATGLIQETLYF
>TRBV7-2|TRBD2|many|TRBJ2-1
TGTGCCAGCAGCTCCGAGGCCGGACTAGCGGGAGGGCCCGGCAATGAGCAGTTCTTC
CASSSEAGLAGGPGNEQFF
>TRBV12-3/TRBV12-4|NA|many|TRBJ1-1
TGTGCCAGCAGTTTAAGAGCCAGTGGGGTAGGTAAGAACACTGAAGCTTTCTTT
CASSLRASGVGKNTEAFF
>TRBV20-1|TRBD2|many|TRBJ2-2
TGCAGTGCTAGAGCGCCGAGAAGCGGGAGACCCACCGGGGAGCTGTTTTTT
CSARAPRSGRPTGELFF
>TRBV29-1|NA|many|TRBJ2-2
TGCAGCGTTGAGAACACCGGGGAGCTGTTTTTT
CSVENTGELFF
>TRBV3-1|NA|NA|TRBJ2-3
TGTGCCAGCAGCCAAGGGCATACTGAGAGAGATACGCAGTATTTT
CASSQGHTERDTQYF
>TRBV20-1|NA|many|TRBJ1-2
TGCAGTGCCGGGGCTCCCAGTCATGGCTACACCTTC
CSAGAPSHGYTF
>TRBV4-2|TRBD1|NA|TRBJ1-5
TGTGCCAGCAGCGAAGGACAGGGGGGTGAACAGCCCCAGCATTTT
CASSEGQGGEQPQHF
>TRBV7-9|TRBD2|few|TRBJ2-3
TGTGCCAGCAGCTTGGCGCTAGCGGGAGTAGCGCAGTATTTT
CASSLALAGVAQYF
>TRBV19|NA|few|TRBJ1-2
TGTGCCAGTAGTTTTAGGGGGTCAGGCTATGGCTACACCTTC
CASSFRGSGYGYTF
>TRBV4-1|NA|many|TRBJ2-1
TGCGCCAGCAGCCAAGATAGGGTGGTCGCCGATGAGCAGTTCTTC
CASSQDRVVADEQFF
>TRBV29-1|TRBD1|many|TRBJ1-4
TGCAGCGCCGGCCAGGGGGAACTGTTTTTT
CSAGQGELFF
>TRBV19|TRBD1|NA|TRBJ1-1
TGTGCCAGTACCCGGACAGGGTTTGAAGCTTTCTTT
CASTRTGFEAFF
>TRBV12-3/TRBV12-4|TRBD1|many|TRBJ1-4
TGTGCCAGCAGCCTCGACGACAGGGGTCATGAAAAACTGTTTTTT
CASSLDDRGHEKLFF
>TRBV29-1|NA|many|TRBJ1-1
TGCAGCGCTCGGGGCGGGGTGAACACTGAAGCTTTCTTT
CSARGGVNTEAFF
>TRBV14|NA|many|TRBJ2-5
TGTGCCAGCAGCTACCCCTCCGACATAAACCAAGAGACCCAGTACTTC
CASSYPSDINQETQYF
>TRBV3-1|TRBD2|many|TRBJ2-1
TGTGCCAGCAGCCAAGGTCCCGGCGGGAGCTCCTACAATGAGCAGTTCTTC
CASSQGPGGSSYNEQFF
>TRBV6-2/TRBV6-3|TRBD2|many|TRBJ2-5
TGTGCCAGCAACCCGGGACTAGCACGCGTGGCCCAGTACTTC
CASNPGLARVAQYF
>TRBV5-1|NA|NA|TRBJ1-1
TGCGCCAGCAGCTCGCGGGAGAACACTGAAGCTTTCTTT
CASSSRENTEAFF
>TRBV4-3|TRBD1|many|TRBJ2-1
TGCGCCAGCAGCCAAATCCTACAGGGGGCAGGTGAGCAGTTCTTC
CASSQILQGAGEQFF
>TRBV20-1|TRBD1|many|TRBJ2-7
TGCAGTGCTAGCAGGACAGGGGGACCCTACGAGCAGTACTTC
CSASRTGGPYEQYF
>TRBV6-6|TRBD1|few|TRBJ1-5
TGTGCCGGCACCCTAGGACAGGGGTTTAGCAATCAGCCCCAGCATTTT
CAGTLGQGFSNQPQHF
>TRBV29-1|TRBD1|many|TRBJ2-2
TGCAGCGTCCGGGACAGGGCCACCGGGGAGCTGTTTTTT
CSVRDRATGELFF
>TRBV6-2/TRBV6-3|NA|NA|TRBJ1-1
TGTGCCAGCAGCTTGCCGCCCGCGGGCGCTTTCTTT
CASSLPPAGAFF
>TRBV18|NA|many|TRBJ1-1
TGTGCCAGCTCACCCCTCCGACAGGCTGAAGCTTTCTTT
CASSPLRQAEAFF
>TRBV3-1|NA|many|TRBJ1-5
TGTGCCAGCAGCCAAGGGGATCAGCCCCAGCATTTT
CASSQGDQPQHF
>TRBV7-9|NA|many|TRBJ1-1
TGTGCCAGCAGCTTAGGACAGGCGGTTTACACTGAAGCTTTCTTT
CASSLGQAVYTEAFF
>TRBV28|NA|many|TRBJ2-1
TGTGCCAGCAGTTTAGTGGGGATTGGCAATGAGCAGTTCTTC
CASSLVGIGNEQFF
>TRBV20-1|TRBD1|many|TRBJ2-1
TGCAGTGCCCCAGACAGGGGAGATGAGCAGTTCTTC
CSAPDRGDEQFF
>TRBV5-1|NA|many|TRBJ2-3
TGCGCCAGCAAGGAAGCTTTAGGCACAGATACGCAGTATTTT
CASKEALGTDTQYF
>TRBV29-1|NA|NA|TRBJ1-1
TGCAGCGTTCGGGCAGCGAACACTGAAGCTCTCTTT
CSVRAANTEALF
>TRBV11-3|NA|many|TRBJ1-1
TGTGCCAGCAGCTTAGATTTCGGCAGCACTGAAGCTTTCTTT
CASSLDFGSTEAFF
>TRBV6-2/TRBV6-3|NA|many|TRBJ2-1
TGTGCCAGCAGTTACTCCTTCAATGAGCAGTTCTTC
CASSYSFNEQFF
>TRBV20-1|TRBD2|many|TRBJ2-1
TGCAGTGCTAGATCCCGGACTAGCGTTTCCTACAATGAGCAGTTCTTC
CSARSRTSVSYNEQFF
>TRBV5-1|NA|NA|TRBJ2-6
TGCGCCAGCAGCTTGGAGCAGGGGCAAGGATCTGGGGCCAACGTCCTGACTTTC
CASSLEQGQGSGANVLTF
>TRBV5-1|NA|once|TRBJ1-1
TGCGCCAGCAGCTTGCAGGCGGCGAGGGGCACTGAAGCTTTCTTT
CASSLQAARGTEAFF
>TRBV5-1|TRBD2|NA|TRBJ2-5
TGCGCCAGCAGCTTAAAACGGGAGGCCGGAGAGACCCAGTACTTC
CASSLKREAGETQYF
>TRBV7-2|NA|many|TRBJ2-7
TGTGCCAGCAGCTTGGAGTACGGTACGTCCTACGAGCAGTACTTC
CASSLEYGTSYEQYF
>TRBV6-6|NA|many|TRBJ2-3
TGTGCCCATAGGACAGAGGCCACAGATACGCAGTATTTT
CAHRTEATDTQYF
>TRBV7-9|NA|many|TRBJ2-7
TGTGCCAGCAGCTTCTTCCAGGGTTACGAGCAGTACTTC
CASSFFQGYEQYF
>TRBV29-1|NA|many|TRBJ1-1
TGCAGCCTTTCGGCCCTCACTGAAGCTTTCTTT
CSLSALTEAFF
>TRBV12-3/TRBV12-4|NA|NA|TRBJ2-1
TGTGCCACCCGGGTCGCCTACAATGAGCAGTTCTTT
CATRVAYNEQFF
>TRBV9|NA|few|TRBJ2-1
TGTGCCAGCAGCGTAGTAACCGGATATGAGCAGTTCTTC
CASSVVTGYEQFF
>TRBV2|NA|NA|TRBJ2-1
TGTGCCAGCAGGGACGGGAGCTCCTGCAATGAGCAGTTCTTC
CASRDGSSCNEQFF